This TCR beta chain was observed in a study of tumor T cells in aggressive B-cell lymphoma (dated by TCRdb to 2016 to 2017). Library method: the immunoSEQ multiplex PCR assay. TCRdb took over this immuneACCESS table, retaining in-frame rearrangements with V and J assigned. Such tables are incomplete; in checked studies, under half of the missing clones stem from an unresolved V gene, and the remainder is unexplained. Here the sample has some 1,600 clones; roughly 86% occur a single time. Of the sample, 10% is held by the ten largest clones. In the germline V gene, CDR1 corresponds to SGHVS and CDR2 to FNYEAQ. Compared with germline, V lacks 1 base and J lacks 5 bases; bases without a gene match: 6. Including cysteine and phenylalanine, the CDR3 has 15 amino acids. The only DNA kept is the CDR3, 45 bases in frame from the first base. A note on this clone: Its recognized antigen is unknown. Base qualities are not at hand, and no much larger clone is one base apart.

The rearrangement combines TRBV7-6 with TRBJ2-5; 8 middle bases align to TRBD1. This receptor was taken from an adult with diffuse large B cell lymphoma. Sequenced: tumor tissue. The sequence in DNA is TGTGCCAGCAGCTTAGGGACAGGGATTGGGGAGACCCAGTACTTC. This gives the protein CASSLGTGIGETQYF.